At least ten counts were recorded for the clone carrying this T cell receptor (beta chain). Amplification of TCR beta CDR3 regions was performed using RNA transcripts as template. During a first-round RT-PCR of the TCR CDR3, the HTBI primer set was used. TCRdb processed the multiplex PCR reads anew with MiXCR; each CDR3 protein has one entry. The sample contains 300,000 to 400,000 distinct CDR3 sequences, 13% to 15% of which appear only once. The sample comes from a study of T cells in Graves' hyperthyroidism and ophthalmopathy. The CDR3 length is 13 residues. Germline-derived CDR1 and CDR2 are ENHRY and SYGVKD. V lost 5 bases and J 7 bases, leaving 12 bases between the germline ends.

V is TRBV10-3 and J is TRBJ2-1; D may match TRBD1 or TRBD2 (6 bases each). This TCR derives from a woman under 40 with Graves' ophthalmopathy. The sample taken for sequencing was blood. This CDR3 reads CAISKEGGNEQFF. In DNA, the CDR3 is TGTGCCATCAGTAAAGAAGGGGGGAATGAGCAGTTCTTC.